These T cell receptor beta chains were read from a single sample in a study of CXCR3-negative and CXCR3-positive naive CD8 T cells. For each CDR3 protein, TCRdb gives one entry from its re-call of the 5' RACE reads, without DNA. The sample has under 60,000 distinct CDR3 sequences, and its top ten clones hold around 0.6%. The specimen sequenced was naive CXCR3+ CD8+ T cells from blood. These TCRs come from a human donor in good health. Some clones in this sample may be carry-over from other donors' samples. The CDR3 runs from the conserved cysteine through the conserved F or W.

V gene	J gene	CDR3 protein
TRBV12-3/TRBV12-4	TRBJ2-1	CASSSSGGGDEQFF
TRBV18	TRBJ2-7	CASSLRRDRGQTYEQYF
TRBV20-1	TRBJ2-2	CSARYSPPGTGELFF
TRBV14	TRBJ2-1	CASSPSSRPYNEQFF
TRBV12-3/TRBV12-4	TRBJ1-5	CASSLGDGGYQPQHF
TRBV11-1	TRBJ2-5	CASSLNVAGEETQYF
TRBV7-9	TRBJ2-5	CASSSSGLAGAETQYF
TRBV5-1	TRBJ2-5	CASSPFPGTGAETQYF
TRBV9	TRBJ2-7	CASSGLAGAHEQYF
TRBV2	TRBJ2-7	CASKGTPYEQYF
TRBV29-1	TRBJ2-7	CSVERGRPYEQYF
TRBV29-1	TRBJ2-1	CSDLGQGDEQFF
TRBV7-9	TRBJ1-1	CASVATGRLNTEAFF
TRBV25-1	TRBJ1-1	CASSEGIAEAFF
TRBV23-1	TRBJ1-1	CASGQRGVNTEAFF
TRBV28	TRBJ1-4	CASSPRQGLEKLFF
TRBV7-2	TRBJ2-1	CASTYGGPGDEQFF
TRBV29-1	TRBJ2-2	CSVFGQGTGELFF
TRBV10-3	TRBJ2-1	CATTTQGTEQFF
TRBV6-2/TRBV6-3	TRBJ2-3	CASRETAGSGDTQYF
TRBV7-3	TRBJ2-1	CASRLDSGEQFF
TRBV9	TRBJ2-7	CASSVDGYSYEQYF
TRBV12-3/TRBV12-4	TRBJ2-2	CASNSDTNTGELFF
TRBV27	TRBJ2-2	CASRTREGPHGELFF
TRBV25-1	TRBJ1-1	CASSPLGAEAFF
TRBV5-1	TRBJ1-2	CASSFSTQYGYTF
TRBV28	TRBJ2-7	CASSLIGDYEQYF
TRBV18	TRBJ2-5	CASSADTYQETQYF
TRBV27	TRBJ2-3	CASSSWGGTDTQYF
TRBV7-2	TRBJ2-1	CASSPHIAGGGSDEQFF
TRBV20-1	TRBJ2-7	CSARGGSSYEQYF
TRBV6-2/TRBV6-3	TRBJ2-1	CASSFLLSNEQFF
TRBV3-2	TRBJ2-7	CASSRGRGRKAYEQYF
TRBV12-3/TRBV12-4	TRBJ2-3	CASSLAGPGGDTQYF
TRBV15	TRBJ1-1	CATSDRDLAFF
TRBV6-6	TRBJ2-5	CASSYKTGGFQETQYF
TRBV19	TRBJ1-2	CASSIGPRDSYGYTF
TRBV12-3/TRBV12-4	TRBJ2-2	CASSGTGGTGELFF
TRBV9	TRBJ2-7	CASSPEGAYEQYF
TRBV5-1	TRBJ2-1	CASSHLAGEHNEQFF
TRBV6-5	TRBJ2-3	CASSYTTSGFTDTQYF
TRBV7-9	TRBJ2-5	CASSLDRRQETQYF
TRBV4-3	TRBJ1-4	CASSSDGGGEKLFF
TRBV6-2/TRBV6-3	TRBJ2-1	CASIGGDIYNEQFF
TRBV5-5	TRBJ2-1	CASSGWEGEYNEQFF
TRBV9	TRBJ2-1	CASSVSGGAFAGNEQFF
TRBV12-3/TRBV12-4	TRBJ2-5	CASSPSGGEETQYF
TRBV29-1	TRBJ2-7	CSVEVAGAYEQYF
TRBV19	TRBJ2-1	CVSSALAGYDEQFF
TRBV12-3/TRBV12-4	TRBJ1-3	CASSSIGIPPTEPGNTIYF
TRBV10-3	TRBJ2-3	CAISESLGLAGRGRYTQYF
TRBV5-6	TRBJ1-6	CASSFGGTLHF
TRBV29-1	TRBJ2-1	CSGGGTSGVYEQFF
TRBV14	TRBJ2-7	CASSTGQGSHYEQYF